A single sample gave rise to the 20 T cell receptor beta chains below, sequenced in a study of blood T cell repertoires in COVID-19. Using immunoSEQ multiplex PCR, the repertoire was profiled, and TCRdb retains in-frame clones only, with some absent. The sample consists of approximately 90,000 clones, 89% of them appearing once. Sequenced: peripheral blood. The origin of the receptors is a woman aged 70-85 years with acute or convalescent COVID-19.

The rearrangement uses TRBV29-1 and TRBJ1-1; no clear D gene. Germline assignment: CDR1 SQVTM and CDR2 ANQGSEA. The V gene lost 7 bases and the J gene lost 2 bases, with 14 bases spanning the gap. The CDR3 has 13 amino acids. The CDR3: CSATERDNTEAFF. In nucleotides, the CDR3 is TGCAGCGCGACTGAGAGGGATAACACTGAAGCTTTCTTT.

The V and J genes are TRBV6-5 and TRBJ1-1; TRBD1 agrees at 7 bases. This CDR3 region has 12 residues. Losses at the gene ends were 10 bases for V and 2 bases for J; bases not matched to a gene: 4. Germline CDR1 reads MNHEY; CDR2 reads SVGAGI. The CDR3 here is CANDRANTEAFF. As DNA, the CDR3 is TGTGCCAACGACAGGGCCAACACTGAAGCTTTCTTT.

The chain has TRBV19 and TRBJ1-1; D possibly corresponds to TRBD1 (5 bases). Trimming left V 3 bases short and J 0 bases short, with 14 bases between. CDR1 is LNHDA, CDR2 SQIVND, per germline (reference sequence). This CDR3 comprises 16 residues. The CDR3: CASSIRQGPMNTEAFF. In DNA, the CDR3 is TGTGCCAGTAGTATTCGGCAGGGTCCTATGAACACTGAAGCTTTCTTT. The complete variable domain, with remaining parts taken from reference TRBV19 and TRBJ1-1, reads DGGITQSPKYLFRKEGQNVTLSCEQNLNHDAMYWYRQDPGQGLRLIYYSQIVNDFQKGDIAEGYSVSREKKESFPLTVTSAQKNPTAFYLCASSIRQGPMNTEAFFGQGTRLTVV.

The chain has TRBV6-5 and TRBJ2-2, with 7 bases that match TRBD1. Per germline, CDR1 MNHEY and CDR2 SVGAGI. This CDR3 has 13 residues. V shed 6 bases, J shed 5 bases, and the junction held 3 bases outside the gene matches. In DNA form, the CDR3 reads TGTGCCAGCAGAAGACAGGGAACCGGGGAGCTGTTTTTT. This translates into CASRRQGTGELFF.

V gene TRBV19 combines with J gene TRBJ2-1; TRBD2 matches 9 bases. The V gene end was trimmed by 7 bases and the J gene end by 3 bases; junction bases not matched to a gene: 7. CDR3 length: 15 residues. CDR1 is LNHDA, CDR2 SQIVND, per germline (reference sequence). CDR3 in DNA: TGTGCCAGTAATCAAGCGGGGGGCGACTACAATGAGCAGTTCTTC. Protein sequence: CASNQAGGDYNEQFF. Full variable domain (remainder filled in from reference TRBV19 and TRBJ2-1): DGGITQSPKYLFRKEGQNVTLSCEQNLNHDAMYWYRQDPGQGLRLIYYSQIVNDFQKGDIAEGYSVSREKKESFPLTVTSAQKNPTAFYLCASNQAGGDYNEQFFGPGTRLTVL.

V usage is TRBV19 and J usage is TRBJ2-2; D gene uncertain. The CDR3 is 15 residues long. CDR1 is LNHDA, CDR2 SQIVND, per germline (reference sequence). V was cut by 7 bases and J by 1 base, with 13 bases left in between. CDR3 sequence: CASTQRQVNTGELFF. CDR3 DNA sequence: TGTGCCAGTACCCAAAGGCAGGTGAACACCGGGGAGCTGTTTTTT.

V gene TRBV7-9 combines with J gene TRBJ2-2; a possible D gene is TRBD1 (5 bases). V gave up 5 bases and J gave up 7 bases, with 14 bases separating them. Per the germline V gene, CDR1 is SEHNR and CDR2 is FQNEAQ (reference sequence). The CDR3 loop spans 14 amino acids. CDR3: CASSLTASFGELFF. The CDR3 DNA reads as TGTGCCAGCAGCCTGACAGCGTCGTTCGGGGAGCTGTTTTTT.

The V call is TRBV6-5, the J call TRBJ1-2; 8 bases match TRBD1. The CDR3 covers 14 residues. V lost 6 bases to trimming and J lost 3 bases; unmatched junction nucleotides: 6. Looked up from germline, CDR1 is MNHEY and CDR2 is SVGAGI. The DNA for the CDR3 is TGTGCCAGCAGGCCGACAGGGGTTGACTATGGCTACACCTTC. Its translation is CASRPTGVDYGYTF.

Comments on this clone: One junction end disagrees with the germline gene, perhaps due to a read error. The CDR3 nucleotides read TGCAGTCCTAGCGGGGACAATGAGCAGTTCTTC. Its protein is CSPSGDNEQFF. The J gene is TRBJ2-1, the V gene TRBV20-1, with TRBD2 matching over 9 bases. The germline V gene has CDR1 DFQATT and CDR2 SNEGSKA (reference sequence). The CDR3 has 11 residues.

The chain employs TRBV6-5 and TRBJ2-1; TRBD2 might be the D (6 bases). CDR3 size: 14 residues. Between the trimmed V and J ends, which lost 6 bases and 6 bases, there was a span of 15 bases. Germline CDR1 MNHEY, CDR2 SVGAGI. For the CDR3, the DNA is TGTGCCAGCAGCCCCATCGGGGGTCCCAATGAGCAGTTCTTC. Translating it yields CASSPIGGPNEQFF.

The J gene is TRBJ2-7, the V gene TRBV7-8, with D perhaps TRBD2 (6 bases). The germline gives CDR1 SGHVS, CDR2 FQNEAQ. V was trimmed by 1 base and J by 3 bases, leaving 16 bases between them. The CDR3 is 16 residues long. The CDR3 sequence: CASSLVLRGSLYEQYF. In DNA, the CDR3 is TGTGCCAGCAGCTTAGTCTTACGGGGGAGCCTCTACGAGCAGTACTTC.

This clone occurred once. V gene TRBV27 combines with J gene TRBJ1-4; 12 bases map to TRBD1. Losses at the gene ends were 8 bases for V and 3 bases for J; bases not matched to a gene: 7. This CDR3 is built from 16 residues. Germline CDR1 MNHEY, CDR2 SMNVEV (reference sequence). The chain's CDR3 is CASQGQGALSNEKLFF. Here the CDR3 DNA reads TGTGCCAGCCAGGGACAGGGGGCACTATCTAATGAAAAACTGTTTTTT.

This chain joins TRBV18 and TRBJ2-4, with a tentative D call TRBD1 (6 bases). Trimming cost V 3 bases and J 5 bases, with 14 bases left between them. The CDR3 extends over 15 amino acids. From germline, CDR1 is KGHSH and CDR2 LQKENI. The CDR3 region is CASSPFGSGENIQYF. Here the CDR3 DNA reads TGTGCCAGCTCACCGTTCGGTTCAGGGGAAAACATTCAGTACTTC.

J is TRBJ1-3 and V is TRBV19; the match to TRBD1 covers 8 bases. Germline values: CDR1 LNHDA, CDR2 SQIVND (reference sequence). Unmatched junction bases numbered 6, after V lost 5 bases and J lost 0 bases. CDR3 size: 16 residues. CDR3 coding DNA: TGTGCCAGTAGTTCCCAGGGGGCGGCCTCTGGAAACACCATATATTTT. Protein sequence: CASSSQGAASGNTIYF.

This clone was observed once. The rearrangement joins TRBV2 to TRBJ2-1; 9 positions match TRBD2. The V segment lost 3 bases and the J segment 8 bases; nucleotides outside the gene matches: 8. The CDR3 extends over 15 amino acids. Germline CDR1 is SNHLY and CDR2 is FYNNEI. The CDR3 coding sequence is TGTGCCAGCAGTGATTTCGTGGGCGGGAGGGATGAGCAGTTCTTC. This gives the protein CASSDFVGGRDEQFF.

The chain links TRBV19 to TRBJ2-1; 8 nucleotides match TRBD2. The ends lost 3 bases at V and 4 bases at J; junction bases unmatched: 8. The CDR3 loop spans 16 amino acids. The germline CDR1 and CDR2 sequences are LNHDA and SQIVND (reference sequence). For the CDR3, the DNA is TGTGCCAGTAGTATCGGGGGCGGGGGGAGGTACAATGAGCAGTTCTTC. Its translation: CASSIGGGGRYNEQFF.

The CDR3 is CASSWTSQDTQYF. The CDR3 region has the DNA TGTGCCAGCAGTTGGACTAGCCAGGATACGCAGTATTTT. The chain uses TRBV3-1 (or the pseudogene TRBV3-2) and TRBJ2-3; 8 bases match TRBD2. J gave up 6 bases and V 6 bases, and 5 bases lay outside the gene matches. Germline assignment: CDR1 LGHDT and CDR2 YNNKEL (reference sequence). CDR3 length: 13 residues.

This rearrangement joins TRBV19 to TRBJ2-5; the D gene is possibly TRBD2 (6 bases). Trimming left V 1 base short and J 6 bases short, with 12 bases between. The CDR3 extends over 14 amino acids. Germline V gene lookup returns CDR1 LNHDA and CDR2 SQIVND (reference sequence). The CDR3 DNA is TGTGCCAGTAGTATAGCGGGGGTGATTAAGACCCAGTACTTC. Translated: CASSIAGVIKTQYF.

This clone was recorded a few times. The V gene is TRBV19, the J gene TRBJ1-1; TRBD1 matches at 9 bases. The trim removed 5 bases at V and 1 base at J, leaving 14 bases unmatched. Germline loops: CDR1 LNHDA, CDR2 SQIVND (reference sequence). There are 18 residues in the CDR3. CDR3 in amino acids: CASSPYLRTGAKNTEAFF. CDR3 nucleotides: TGTGCCAGTAGTCCTTATTTGAGGACAGGGGCAAAGAACACTGAAGCTTTCTTT.

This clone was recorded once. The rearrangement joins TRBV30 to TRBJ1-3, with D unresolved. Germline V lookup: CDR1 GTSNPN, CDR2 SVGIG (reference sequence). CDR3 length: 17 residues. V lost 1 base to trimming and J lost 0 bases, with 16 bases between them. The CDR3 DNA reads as TGTGCCTGGAGTGGAGGAGGCACCGCTAACTCTGGAAACACCATATATTTT. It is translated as CAWSGGGTANSGNTIYF. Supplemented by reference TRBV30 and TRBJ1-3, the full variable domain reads SQTIHQWPATLVQPVGSPLSLECTVEGTSNPNLYWYRQAAGRGLQLLFYSVGIGQISSEVPQNLSASRPQDRQFILSSKKLLLSDSGFYLCAWSGGGTANSGNTIYFGEGSWLTVV.